Sequencing of this T cell receptor beta chain was carried out in a study of spatial heterogeneity in lung cancer. Study overall: Fewer alpha-chain than beta-chain sequences were consistently detected. Raw reads showed each unique TCR and UMI combination turning up more than ten times on average. Study findings and constraints: Resection saw ubiquitous expanded tumor TCRs appear in blood more than follow-up did.

Per germline, CDR1 LGHNA and CDR2 YNFKEQ. This CDR3 has 14 residues. With 0 bases removed from V and 3 bases from J, the gap between germline ends came to 9 bases. Time point meaning: sample taken at primary tumor resection. The authors sequenced whole RNA from tumor, nontumor lung or frozen PBMC without sorting. This clonotype was seen at least ten times. The antigen remains unidentified. All TCR cDNA molecules were individually tagged with a unique molecular identifier. One entry per CDR3 protein, called by TCRdb with MiXCR from the 5' RACE reads. Among 50,000 to 55,000 distinct CDR3 sequences listed, under 7.5% were seen once.

This receptor was obtained from a female donor with early-stage non-small cell lung cancer. The V call is TRBV4-2, the J call TRBJ2-7; D ambiguous. This material consisted of PBMCs, taken at surgery. CDR3 loop: CASSQDPPDYEQYF. In DNA form, the CDR3 reads TGTGCCAGCAGCCAAGATCCGCCAGACTACGAGCAGTACTTC.